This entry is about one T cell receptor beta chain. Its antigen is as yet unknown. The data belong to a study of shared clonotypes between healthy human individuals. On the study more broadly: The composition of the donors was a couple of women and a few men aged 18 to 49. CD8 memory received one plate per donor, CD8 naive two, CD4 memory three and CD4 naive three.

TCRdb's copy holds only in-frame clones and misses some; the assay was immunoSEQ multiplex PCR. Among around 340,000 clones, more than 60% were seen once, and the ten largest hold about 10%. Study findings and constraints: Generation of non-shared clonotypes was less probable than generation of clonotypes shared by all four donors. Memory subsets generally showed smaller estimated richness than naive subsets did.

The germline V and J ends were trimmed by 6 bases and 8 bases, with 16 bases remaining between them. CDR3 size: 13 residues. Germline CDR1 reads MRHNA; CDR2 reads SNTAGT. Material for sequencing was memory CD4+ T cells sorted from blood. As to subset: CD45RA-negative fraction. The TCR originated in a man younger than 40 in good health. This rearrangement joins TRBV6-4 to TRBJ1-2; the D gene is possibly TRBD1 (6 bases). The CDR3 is CASRGGTPRGYTF. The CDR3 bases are TGTGCCAGCAGGGGCGGGACACCGAGAGGCTACACCTTC.